Each of the 12 T cell receptor beta chains below was sequenced from the same sample in a study of technical replicates of blood from a few donors. Profiled with immunoSEQ multiplex PCR; TCRdb holds only in-frame clones, not every one. The sample carries tens of thousands of clones, about 91% recorded once. The specimen was T cells isolated from PBMCs. These receptors were collected from a human donor in good health. Some clones in this sample may be carry-over from other donors' samples.

CDR3 in DNA: TGTGCCAGCAGTTTATCGGGGACAGCCTACGAGCAGTACTTC. This encodes CASSLSGTAYEQYF. The chain combines TRBV27 with TRBJ2-7, with 7 bases aligning to TRBD1. Losses at the gene ends were 0 bases for V and 2 bases for J; bases not matched to a gene: 1. Germline V gives CDR1 MNHEY, CDR2 SMNVEV (reference sequence). The CDR3 is 14 residues long.

V is TRBV30 and J is TRBJ2-7; perhaps TRBD2 as D (5 bases). The germline gives CDR1 GTSNPN, CDR2 SVGIG (reference sequence). The ends were cut back, 3 bases at V and 6 bases at J, with 12 bases in the middle. The CDR3 totals 12 residues. CDR3 in amino acids: CAWSGLTAEQYF. The DNA for the CDR3 is TGTGCCTGGAGCGGACTGACTGCCGAGCAGTACTTC.

The chain links TRBV6-5 to TRBJ1-5, with 9 bases fitting TRBD1. CDR3 length equals 14 residues. The junction had 5 bases not matched to a gene; V was cut back by 5 bases and J by 6 bases. Per germline, CDR1 MNHEY and CDR2 SVGAGI. The CDR3 DNA is TGTGCCAGCAGTCCACAGGGGGCTATTCAGCCCCAGCATTTT. Protein product: CASSPQGAIQPQHF.

The chain carries TRBV30 and TRBJ2-7; 7 positions match TRBD1. The V gene end was trimmed by 3 bases and the J gene end by 7 bases; junction bases not matched to a gene: 18. CDR3 length: 16 amino acids. CDR1 and CDR2 from the germline V gene are GTSNPN and SVGIG (reference sequence). The CDR3 region is CAWRFADREILGEQYF. In nucleotides, the CDR3 is TGTGCCTGGAGATTCGCCGACAGGGAGATTTTGGGGGAGCAGTACTTC. Drawing the rest from reference TRBV30 and TRBJ2-7, the complete variable domain is SQTIHQWPATLVQPVGSPLSLECTVEGTSNPNLYWYRQAAGRGLQLLFYSVGIGQISSEVPQNLSASRPQDRQFILSSKKLLLSDSGFYLCAWRFADREILGEQYFGPGTRLTVT.

The gene calls are TRBV9 and TRBJ2-3; no reliable D call. Germline CDR1 SGDLS, CDR2 YYNGEE. The V end was cut by 3 bases, the J end by 0 bases, with 8 bases between. CDR3 size: 14 residues. The CDR3 is CASSALLSTDTQYF. The DNA for the CDR3 is TGTGCCAGCAGCGCCCTACTCAGCACAGATACGCAGTATTTT.

The CDR3 reads CASSPPLAGPYNEQFF. DNA of the CDR3: TGTGCCAGCAGCCCCCCTCTAGCGGGACCTTACAATGAGCAGTTCTTC. The J gene is TRBJ2-1, the V gene TRBV5-4, with TRBD2 matching over 9 bases. J lost 4 bases, V lost 4 bases, and 9 bases had no gene match. This CDR3 is built from 16 residues. CDR1 SGHNT and CDR2 YYREEE come from the germline V gene (reference sequence).

The chain is built from TRBV27 and TRBJ1-2; no clear D gene. Germline CDR1 and CDR2: MNHEY and SMNVEV (reference sequence). V was trimmed by 5 bases and J by 0 bases, leaving 7 bases between them. This CDR3 spans 13 amino acids. CDR3 DNA sequence: TGTGCCAGCAGTACCTACCCTAACTATGGCTACACCTTC. It translates to CASSTYPNYGYTF.

V and J are TRBV19 and TRBJ1-1, with D tentatively TRBD1 (6 bases). With 5 bases removed from V and 3 bases from J, the gap between germline ends came to 16 bases. The germline gives CDR1 LNHDA, CDR2 SQIVND (reference sequence). There are 15 residues in the CDR3. CDR3: CASSLQGYGDTEAFF. The CDR3 coding sequence is TGTGCCAGTAGTTTACAGGGTTATGGGGACACTGAAGCTTTCTTT.

J is TRBJ2-3 and V is TRBV6-5, with 7 bases that match TRBD1. J lost 1 base, V lost 5 bases, and 3 bases had no gene match. The germline V gene has CDR1 MNHEY and CDR2 SVGAGI. The CDR3 covers 14 residues. The CDR3 loop is CASSLGTGTDTQYF. CDR3 in DNA: TGTGCCAGCAGTCTCGGGACAGGCACAGATACGCAGTATTTT.

The V call is TRBV10-1, the J call TRBJ2-7; D is ambiguous. From germline, CDR1 is WNHNN and CDR2 SYGVQD (reference sequence). The CDR3 is made up of 12 amino acids. V lost 4 bases, J lost 0 bases, and 4 bases lay in between. The CDR3 loop reads CASSGLSYEQYF. In DNA form, the CDR3 reads TGCGCCAGCAGTGGGCTCTCCTACGAGCAGTACTTC.

The genes are TRBV28 and TRBJ1-1, with D tentatively TRBD1 (5 bases). This CDR3 has 15 amino acids. The V and J ends lost 5 bases and 0 bases respectively, with 13 bases between them. Germline V gene data show CDR1 as MDHEN and CDR2 as SYDVKM. CDR3 nucleotide sequence: TGTGCCAGCAGTCCTTACCGACAGTTGAACACTGAAGCTTTCTTT. This gives the protein CASSPYRQLNTEAFF.

The table lists this clone with a few counts. This chain connects TRBV7-3 to TRBJ2-2; 7 bases fit TRBD1. The CDR3 has 13 amino acids. Germline CDR1 is SGHTA and CDR2 is FQGTGA. Trimming removed 3 bases from V and 7 bases from J; junction bases left unmatched: 2. CDR3: CASSLTGNGELFF. The CDR3 DNA sequence: TGTGCCAGCAGCTTGACAGGGAACGGGGAGCTGTTTTTT.